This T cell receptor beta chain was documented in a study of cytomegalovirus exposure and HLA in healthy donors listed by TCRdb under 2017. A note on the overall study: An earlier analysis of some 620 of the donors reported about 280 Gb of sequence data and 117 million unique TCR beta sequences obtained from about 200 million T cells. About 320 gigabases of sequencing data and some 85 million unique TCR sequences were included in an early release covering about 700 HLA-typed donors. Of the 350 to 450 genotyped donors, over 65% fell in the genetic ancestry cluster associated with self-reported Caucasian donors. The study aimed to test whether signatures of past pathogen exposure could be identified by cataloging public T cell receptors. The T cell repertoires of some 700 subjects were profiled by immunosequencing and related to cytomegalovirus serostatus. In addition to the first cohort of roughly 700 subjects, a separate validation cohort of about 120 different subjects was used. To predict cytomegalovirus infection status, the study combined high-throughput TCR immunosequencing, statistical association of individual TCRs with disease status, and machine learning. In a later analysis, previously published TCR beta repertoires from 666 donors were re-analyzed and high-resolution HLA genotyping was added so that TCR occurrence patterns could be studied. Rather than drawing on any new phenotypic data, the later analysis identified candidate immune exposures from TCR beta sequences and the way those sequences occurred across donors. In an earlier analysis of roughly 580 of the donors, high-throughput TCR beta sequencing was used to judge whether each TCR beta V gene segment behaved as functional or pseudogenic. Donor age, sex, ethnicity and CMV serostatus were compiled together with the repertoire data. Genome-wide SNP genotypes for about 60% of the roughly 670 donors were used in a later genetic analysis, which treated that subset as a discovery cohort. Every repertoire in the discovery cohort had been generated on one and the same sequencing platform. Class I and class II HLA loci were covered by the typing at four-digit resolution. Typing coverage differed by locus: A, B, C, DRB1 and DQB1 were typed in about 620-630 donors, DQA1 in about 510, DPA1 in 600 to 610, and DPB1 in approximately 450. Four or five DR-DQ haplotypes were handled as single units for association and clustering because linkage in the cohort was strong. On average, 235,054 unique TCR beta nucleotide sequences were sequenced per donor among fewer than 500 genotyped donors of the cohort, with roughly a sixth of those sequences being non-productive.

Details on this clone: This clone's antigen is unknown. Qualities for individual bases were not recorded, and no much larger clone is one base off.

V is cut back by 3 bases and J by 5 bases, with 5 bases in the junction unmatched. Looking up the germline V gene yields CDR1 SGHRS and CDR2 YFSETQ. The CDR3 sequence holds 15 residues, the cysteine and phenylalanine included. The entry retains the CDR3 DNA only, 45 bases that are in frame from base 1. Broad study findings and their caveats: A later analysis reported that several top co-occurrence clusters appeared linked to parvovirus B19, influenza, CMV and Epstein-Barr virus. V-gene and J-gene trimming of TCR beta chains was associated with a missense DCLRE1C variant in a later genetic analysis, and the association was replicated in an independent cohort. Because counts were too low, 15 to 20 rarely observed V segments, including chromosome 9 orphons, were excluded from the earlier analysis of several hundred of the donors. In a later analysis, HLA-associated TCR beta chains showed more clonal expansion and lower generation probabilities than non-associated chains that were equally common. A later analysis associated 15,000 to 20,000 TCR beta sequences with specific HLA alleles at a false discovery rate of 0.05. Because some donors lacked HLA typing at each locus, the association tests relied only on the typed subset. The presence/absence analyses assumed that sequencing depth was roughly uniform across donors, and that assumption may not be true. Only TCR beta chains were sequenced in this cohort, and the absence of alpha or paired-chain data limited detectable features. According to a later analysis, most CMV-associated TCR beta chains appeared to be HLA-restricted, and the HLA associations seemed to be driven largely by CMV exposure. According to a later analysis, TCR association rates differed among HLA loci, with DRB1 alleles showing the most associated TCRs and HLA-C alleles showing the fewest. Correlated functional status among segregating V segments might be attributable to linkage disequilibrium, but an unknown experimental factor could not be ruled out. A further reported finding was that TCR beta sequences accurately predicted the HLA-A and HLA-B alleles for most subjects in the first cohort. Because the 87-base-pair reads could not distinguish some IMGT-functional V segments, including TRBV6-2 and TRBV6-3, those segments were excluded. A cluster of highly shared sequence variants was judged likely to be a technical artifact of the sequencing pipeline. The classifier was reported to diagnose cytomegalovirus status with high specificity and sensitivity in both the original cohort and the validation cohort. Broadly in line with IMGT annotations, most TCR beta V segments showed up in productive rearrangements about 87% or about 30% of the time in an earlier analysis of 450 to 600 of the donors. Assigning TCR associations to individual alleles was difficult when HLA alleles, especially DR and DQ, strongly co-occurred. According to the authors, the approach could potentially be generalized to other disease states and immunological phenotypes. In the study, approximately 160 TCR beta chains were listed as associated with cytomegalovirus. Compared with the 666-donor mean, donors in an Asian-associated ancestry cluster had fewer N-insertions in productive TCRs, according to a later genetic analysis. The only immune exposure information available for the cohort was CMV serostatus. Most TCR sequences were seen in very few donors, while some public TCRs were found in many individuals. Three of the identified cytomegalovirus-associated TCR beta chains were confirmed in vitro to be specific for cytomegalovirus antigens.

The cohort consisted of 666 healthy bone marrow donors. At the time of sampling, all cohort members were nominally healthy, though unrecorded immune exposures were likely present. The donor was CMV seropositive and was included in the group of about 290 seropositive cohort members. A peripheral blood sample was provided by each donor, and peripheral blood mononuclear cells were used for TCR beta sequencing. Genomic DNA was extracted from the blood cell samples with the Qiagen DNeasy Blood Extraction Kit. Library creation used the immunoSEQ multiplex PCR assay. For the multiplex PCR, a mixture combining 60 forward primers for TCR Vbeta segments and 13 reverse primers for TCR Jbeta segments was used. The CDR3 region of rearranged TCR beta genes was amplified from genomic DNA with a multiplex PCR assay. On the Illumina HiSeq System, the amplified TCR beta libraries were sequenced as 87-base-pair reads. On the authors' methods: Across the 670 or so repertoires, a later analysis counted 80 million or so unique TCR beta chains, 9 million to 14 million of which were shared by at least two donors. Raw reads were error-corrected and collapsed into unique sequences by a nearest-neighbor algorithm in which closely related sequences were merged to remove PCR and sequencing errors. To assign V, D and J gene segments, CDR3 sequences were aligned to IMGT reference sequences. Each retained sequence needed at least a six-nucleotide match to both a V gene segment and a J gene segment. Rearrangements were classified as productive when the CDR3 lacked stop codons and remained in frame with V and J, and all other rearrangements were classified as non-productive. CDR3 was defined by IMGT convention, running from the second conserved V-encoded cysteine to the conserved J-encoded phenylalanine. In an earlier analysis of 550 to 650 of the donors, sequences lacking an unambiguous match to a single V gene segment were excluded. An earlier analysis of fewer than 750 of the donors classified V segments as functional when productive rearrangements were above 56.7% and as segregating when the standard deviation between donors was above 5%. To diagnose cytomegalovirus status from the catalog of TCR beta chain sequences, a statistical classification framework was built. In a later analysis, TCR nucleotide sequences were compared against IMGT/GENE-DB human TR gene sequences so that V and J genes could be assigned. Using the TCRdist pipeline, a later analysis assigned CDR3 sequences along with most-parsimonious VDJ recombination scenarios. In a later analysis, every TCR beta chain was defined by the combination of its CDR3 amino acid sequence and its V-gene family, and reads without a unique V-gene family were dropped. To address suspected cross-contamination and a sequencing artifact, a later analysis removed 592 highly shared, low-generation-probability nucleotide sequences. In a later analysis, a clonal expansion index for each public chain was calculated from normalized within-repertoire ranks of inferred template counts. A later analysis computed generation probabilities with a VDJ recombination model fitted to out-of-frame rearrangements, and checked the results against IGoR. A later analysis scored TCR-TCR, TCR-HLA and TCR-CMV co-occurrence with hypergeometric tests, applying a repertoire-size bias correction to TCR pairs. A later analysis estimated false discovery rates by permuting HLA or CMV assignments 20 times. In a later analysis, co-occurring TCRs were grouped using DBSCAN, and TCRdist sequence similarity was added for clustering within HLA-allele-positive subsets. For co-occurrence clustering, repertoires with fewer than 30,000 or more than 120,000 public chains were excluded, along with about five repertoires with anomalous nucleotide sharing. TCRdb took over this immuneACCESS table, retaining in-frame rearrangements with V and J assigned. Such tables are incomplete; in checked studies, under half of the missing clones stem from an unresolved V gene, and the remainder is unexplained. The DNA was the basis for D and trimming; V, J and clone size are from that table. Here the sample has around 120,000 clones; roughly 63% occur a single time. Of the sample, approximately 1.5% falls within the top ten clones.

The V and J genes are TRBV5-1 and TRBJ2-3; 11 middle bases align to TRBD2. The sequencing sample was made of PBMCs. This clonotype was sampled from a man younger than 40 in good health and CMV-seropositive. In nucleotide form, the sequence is TGCGCCAGCAGCTGGAAAGGACTAGCGGGAGATACGCAGTATTTT. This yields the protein CASSWKGLAGDTQYF.